This T cell receptor beta chain was captured by sequencing in a study of human T cells and chemical hapten exposure. For the study at large: Small volume differences among pooled libraries mainly caused per-sample TCR yield variation.

Study-level points and caveats: DPC sensitization left the count of TCRs above 1 in 1000 unchanged.

Sample time point: patch test 1, 2 weeks after DPC sensitization. The treatment was: therapeutic diphenylcyclopropenone sensitization with weekly scalp DPC. It was unfractionated whole blood from which total RNA was extracted. Blood was collected ahead of every patch test applied. In the case of this clonotype: The antigen remains unidentified.

The CDR3 loop spans 14 amino acids. The ends lost 2 bases at V and 5 bases at J; junction bases unmatched: 5. Looked up from germline, CDR1 is LGHDT and CDR2 is YNNKEL (reference sequence). TCRdb analysed the RACE reads with MiXCR anew, one entry per CDR3 protein. The sample has 50,000 or so distinct CDR3 sequences, more than 9.5% seen once. This specimen was whole blood, taken in connection with sensitization to the hapten diphenylcyclopropenone (DPC). This clonotype was sampled from a woman in her thirties or forties with alopecia areata. Some clones in this sample may be carry-over from other donors' samples. The chain is built from TRBV3-1 and TRBJ2-7; 8 bases align to TRBD2. The CDR3 is CASSQQRESNEQYF. CDR3 DNA: TGTGCCAGCAGCCAACAGCGGGAGAGCAACGAGCAGTACTTC.